The rows below give T cell receptor beta chains drawn from one sample of a study of cytomegalovirus exposure and HLA in healthy donors. This table comes from immunoSEQ multiplex PCR, and its TCRdb copy is limited to in-frame clones, with some not included. The sample includes approximately 170,000 clones, over 60% of them seen just once. The source material was PBMCs. The receptor source for this set is a female donor in good health and CMV-seronegative. Each CDR3 is given with its conserved first and last residue. The D gene is left open where the match is weak. Size is stated for part of the rows, as once, few or many counts, or as a class when the clone is expanded.

>TRBJ2-5|TRBV7-2|.|TRBD1
TGTGCCAGCAGCTTATTTCAGGGGGCAAAACAACAAGAGACCCAGTACTTC
CASSLFQGAKQQETQYF
>TRBJ1-1|TRBV5-5|.|.
TGTGCCAGCAGCTTGGCCAGGGAAGGAGCTTTCTTT
CASSLAREGAFF
>TRBJ2-7|TRBV18|.|.
TGTGCCAGCTCTCGGACCGGAGTGCGGGAGTACTTC
CASSRTGVREYF
>TRBJ2-7|TRBV4-2|.|.
TGTGCCAGCAGCCAAGATGCGCAGGGCTCCTACGAGCAGTACTTC
CASSQDAQGSYEQYF
>TRBJ2-7|TRBV9|.|TRBD1
TGTGCCAGCAGCTACCAGGGACAGGGGTTCCACGAGCAGTACTTC
CASSYQGQGFHEQYF
>TRBJ1-5|TRBV28|.|TRBD1
TGTGCCAGCAGTACGGACAGGTTAGGTGTCAACAATCAGCCCCAGCATTTT
CASSTDRLGVNNQPQHF
>TRBJ2-3|TRBV11-1|.|TRBD2
TGTGCCAGCAGCTTAGAGGGCGGGAGTTCGGATACGCAGTATTTT
CASSLEGGSSDTQYF
>TRBJ1-1|TRBV7-3|.|.
TGTGCCAGCAGCTTAACTGGGTCGGGGTACACTGAAGCTTTCTTT
CASSLTGSGYTEAFF
>TRBJ1-1|TRBV5-5|.|.
TGTGCCAGCAGCATAAACAATGGGCTGTCTGAAGCTTTCTTT
CASSINNGLSEAFF
>TRBJ1-5|TRBV30|once|.
TGTGCCTGGACCCCACGGAATAGCTATAGCAATCAGCCCCAGCATTTT
CAWTPRNSYSNQPQHF
>TRBJ2-3|TRBV18|.|.
TGTGCCAGCTCACCTGGGGGGAGCAGGGATACGCAGTATTTT
CASSPGGSRDTQYF
>TRBJ1-2|TRBV5-1|few|.
TGCGCCAGCAGCCTAGGACAGAACCAAAATGGCTACACCTTC
CASSLGQNQNGYTF
>TRBJ2-1|TRBV7-9|.|TRBD2
TGTGCCAGCAGCTTTCCTTACGGATCTAGCGGGGGAATCAATGAGCAGTTCTTC
CASSFPYGSSGGINEQFF
>TRBJ2-3|TRBV6-5|.|TRBD2
TGTGCCAGCAGCTACCTGGGGAGCGGGGGCACAGATACGCAGTATTTT
CASSYLGSGGTDTQYF
>TRBJ1-2|TRBV6-5|.|TRBD1
TGTGCCAGCAGTTACTTTCCCGGACAGGGGGATGGCTACACCTTC
CASSYFPGQGDGYTF
>TRBJ2-5|TRBV7-2|few|.
TGTGCCAGCAGCTTAGCGGGACTGGCCCAAGAGACCCAGTACTTC
CASSLAGLAQETQYF
>TRBJ1-5|TRBV7-9|.|.
TGTGCCAGCAGTTTCGAGGGATGGAATCAGCCCCAGCATTTT
CASSFEGWNQPQHF
>TRBJ1-2|TRBV29-1|.|TRBD1
TGCAGCGTTTTGGGACAGGGGTTCTATGGCTACACCTTC
CSVLGQGFYGYTF